The clone carrying this T cell receptor beta chain has a count of ten or more. As yet, its antigen is unknown. Amplified regions were TCR beta CDR3 sequences from RNA transcripts. When the TCR CDR3 underwent first-round RT-PCR, the HTBI primer set was used. Via MiXCR, TCRdb re-called the multiplex PCR reads, giving one row per CDR3 protein. The sample has 530,000 or so distinct CDR3 sequences, roughly 15% seen once. Ophthalmopathy patients all had a Clinical Activity Score of at least 3, a NOSPECS grade of at least 4 and disease under 3 months old. Researchers barred patients who had uncontrolled infection, other autoimmune disease, pregnancy or lactation. The CDR3 covers 14 residues. CDR1 MDHEN and CDR2 SYDVKM come from the germline V gene. With V trimmed by 2 bases and J by 3 bases, 3 bases remained unmatched. The source of the sample is a study of T cells in Graves' hyperthyroidism and ophthalmopathy. Study-wide findings and caveats: Blood held most thyroid clonotypes expanded above 0.001 frequency.

This receptor was obtained from a woman younger than 35 with Graves' ophthalmopathy. The sequenced sample was blood. The gene calls are TRBV28 and TRBJ2-7, with 8 bases identical to TRBD1. CDR3 in amino acids: CASSLAQGDYEQYF. The CDR3 coding sequence is TGTGCCAGCAGTTTAGCACAGGGGGACTACGAGCAGTACTTC.